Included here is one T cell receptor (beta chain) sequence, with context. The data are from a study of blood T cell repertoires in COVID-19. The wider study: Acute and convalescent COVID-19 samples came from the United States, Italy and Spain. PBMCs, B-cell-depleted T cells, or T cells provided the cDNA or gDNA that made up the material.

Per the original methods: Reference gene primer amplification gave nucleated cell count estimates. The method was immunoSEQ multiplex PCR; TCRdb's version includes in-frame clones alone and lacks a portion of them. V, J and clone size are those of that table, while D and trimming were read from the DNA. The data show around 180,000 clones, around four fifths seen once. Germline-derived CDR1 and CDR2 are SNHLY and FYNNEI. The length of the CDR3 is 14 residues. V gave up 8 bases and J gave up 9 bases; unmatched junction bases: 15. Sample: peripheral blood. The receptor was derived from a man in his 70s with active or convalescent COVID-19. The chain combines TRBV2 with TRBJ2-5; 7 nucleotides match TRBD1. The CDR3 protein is CASAQGRGFSAQYF. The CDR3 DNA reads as TGTGCCAGCGCACAGGGGCGAGGCTTTTCGGCCCAGTACTTC.